This TCR beta chain was sequenced during a study of blood T cell repertoires in COVID-19. At the level of the study: Spain, Italy and the United States supplied samples that represented acute and convalescent COVID-19.

Participants were aged about 18 to 100 years from about two dozen US areas. Categorization into cohorts depended on clinical history that participants reported. People in the exposed group encountered a COVID-19 case within 2 weeks before entering the study. Germline V gene data show CDR1 as LNHDA and CDR2 as SQIVND (reference sequence). Deletions cut 3 bases from V and 3 bases from J, with 10 bases between. CDR3 length: 14 amino acids. TCRdb keeps only in-frame clones here, not all; method: immunoSEQ multiplex PCR. The table has about 320,000 clones, 85% to 95% seen once. The TCR originated in a woman under 40 who had been exposed to COVID-19. The sequenced sample was PBMCs or T cells enriched from blood (not recorded which). The V gene is TRBV19, the J gene TRBJ2-3; D is undetermined. The CDR3 coding sequence is TGTGCCAGTAGTATGGTCCACACGACAGATACGCAGTATTTT. Translating gives CASSMVHTTDTQYF.